This TCR beta chain appears in the sequencing data of a study of T-cell reconstitution after alpha-beta-depleted transplantation in children. Overall study findings and caveats: Newly produced T cells mostly provided counts and TCRbeta diversity after one year, as hyperexpanded clones declined. Surviving recipient cells, namely T cells and thymic progenitors, were the source of high day-60 TCRbeta diversity in some patients. Alpha-beta T cells about two months after transplant reportedly derived from several hundred expanded graft clones.

The germline gives CDR1 GTSNPN, CDR2 SVGIG (reference sequence). The CDR3 runs to 12 residues. V shed 8 bases and J shed 2 bases, with 11 bases lying between them. Preparation of the TCRbeta library involved a method that used unique molecular identifiers. TCRdb fed the PCR reads into MiXCR, producing one record per CDR3 protein. The table lists some 840,000 distinct CDR3 sequences, 16% of them singletons, with around 5.3% in the top ten. Worth noting for this clonotype: Its antigen remains unknown.

Sample: PBMCs, mostly from graft donor cells, taken 360 days after TCRalphabeta/CD19-depleted stem cell transplant. This receptor was identified in a male patient between 5 and 17 years old who had a stem cell transplant for acute lymphoblastic leukemia, so the T cells may come from the graft donor. The genes are TRBV30 and TRBJ2-3; D call uncertain. Written as DNA, the CDR3 is TGTGCCGAGGCTCCGGTCACAGATACGCAGTATTTT. Translation gives CAEAPVTDTQYF.